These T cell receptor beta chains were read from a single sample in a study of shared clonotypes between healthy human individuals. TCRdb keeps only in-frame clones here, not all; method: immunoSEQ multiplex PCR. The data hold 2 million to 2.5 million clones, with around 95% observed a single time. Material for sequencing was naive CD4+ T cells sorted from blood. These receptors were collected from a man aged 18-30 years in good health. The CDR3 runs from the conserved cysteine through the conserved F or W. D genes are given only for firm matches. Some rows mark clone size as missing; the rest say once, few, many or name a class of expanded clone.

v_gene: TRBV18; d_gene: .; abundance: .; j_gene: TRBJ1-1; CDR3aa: CASSPEQGAEAFF; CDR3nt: TGTGCCAGCTCACCAGAACAGGGTGCTGAAGCTTTCTTT
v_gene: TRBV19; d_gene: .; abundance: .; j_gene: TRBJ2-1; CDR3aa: CVKLTGTNEQFF; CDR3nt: TGCGTCAAATTGACAGGGACTAATGAGCAGTTCTTC
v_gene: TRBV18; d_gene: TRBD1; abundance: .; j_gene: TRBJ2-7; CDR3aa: CASSPASGQGYEQYF; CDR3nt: TGTGCCAGCTCACCCGCTTCGGGACAGGGCTACGAGCAGTACTTC
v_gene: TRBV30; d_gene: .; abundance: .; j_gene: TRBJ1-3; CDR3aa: CAWSQSQGRGNTIYF; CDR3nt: TGTGCCTGGAGCCAATCCCAGGGGAGAGGAAACACCATATATTTT
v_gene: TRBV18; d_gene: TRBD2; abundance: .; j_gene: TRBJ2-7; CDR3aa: CASSLAGTYEQYF; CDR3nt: TGTGCCAGCTCCCTAGCGGGGACCTACGAGCAGTACTTC
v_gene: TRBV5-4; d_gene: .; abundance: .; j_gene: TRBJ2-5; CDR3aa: CASSQGGQETQYF; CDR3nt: TGTGCCAGCAGCCAGGGGGGCCAAGAGACCCAGTACTTC
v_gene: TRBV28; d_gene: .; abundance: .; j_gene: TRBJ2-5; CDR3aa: CASSVSETQYF; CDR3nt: TGTGCCAGCAGCGTCTCGGAGACCCAGTACTTC
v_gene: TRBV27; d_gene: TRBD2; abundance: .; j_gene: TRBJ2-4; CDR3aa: CASASGGENIQYF; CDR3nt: TGTGCCAGCGCTAGCGGGGGGGAAAACATTCAGTACTTC
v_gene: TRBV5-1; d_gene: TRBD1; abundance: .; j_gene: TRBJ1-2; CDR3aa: CASSWGQGEYGYTF; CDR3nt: TGCGCCAGCAGCTGGGGACAGGGCGAATATGGCTACACCTTC
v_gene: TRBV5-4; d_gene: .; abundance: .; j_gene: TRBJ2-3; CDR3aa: CASSLYRDWRTDTQYF; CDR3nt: TGTGCCAGCAGTTTATACCGGGACTGGCGCACAGATACGCAGTATTTT
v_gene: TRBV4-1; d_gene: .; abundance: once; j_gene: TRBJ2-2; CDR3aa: CASSPILSVRANTGELFF; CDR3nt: TGCGCCAGCAGCCCTATTCTTAGCGTCAGGGCCAACACCGGGGAGCTGTTTTTT
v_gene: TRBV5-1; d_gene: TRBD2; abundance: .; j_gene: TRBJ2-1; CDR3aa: CASSSGLVNNEQFF; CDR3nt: TGCGCCAGCAGCTCAGGACTAGTCAACAATGAGCAGTTCTTC
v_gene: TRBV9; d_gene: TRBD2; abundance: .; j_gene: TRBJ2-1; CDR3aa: CASSVSGGPYNEQFF; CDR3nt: TGTGCCAGCAGCGTTAGCGGGGGGCCCTACAATGAGCAGTTCTTC
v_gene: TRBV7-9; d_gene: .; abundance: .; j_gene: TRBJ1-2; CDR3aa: CASSLEVNFGYTF; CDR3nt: TGTGCCAGCAGCTTAGAAGTTAACTTTGGCTACACCTTC
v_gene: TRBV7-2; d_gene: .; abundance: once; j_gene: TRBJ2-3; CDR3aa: CASSLVTWIDTQYF; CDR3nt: TGTGCCAGCAGCTTAGTGACTTGGATAGATACGCAGTATTTT
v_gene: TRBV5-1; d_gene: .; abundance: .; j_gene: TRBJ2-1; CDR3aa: CASSLDPQGYNEQFF; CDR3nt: TGCGCCAGCAGCTTGGACCCGCAGGGTTACAATGAGCAGTTCTTC
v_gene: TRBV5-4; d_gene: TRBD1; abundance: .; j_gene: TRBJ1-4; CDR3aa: CASSLGPGQGPEKLFF; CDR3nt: TGTGCCAGCAGCTTGGGGCCGGGACAGGGCCCTGAAAAACTGTTTTTT
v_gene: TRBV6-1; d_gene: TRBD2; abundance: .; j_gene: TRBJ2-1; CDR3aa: CASSVAGGYNEQFF; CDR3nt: TGTGCCAGCAGTGTAGCGGGGGGGTACAATGAGCAGTTCTTC
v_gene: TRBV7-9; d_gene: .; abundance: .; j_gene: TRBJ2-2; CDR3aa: CASRWTQGTGELFF; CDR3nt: TGTGCCAGCAGATGGACTCAGGGAACCGGGGAGCTGTTTTTT
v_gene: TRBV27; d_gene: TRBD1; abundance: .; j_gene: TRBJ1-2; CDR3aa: CASSSTGTYGYTF; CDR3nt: TGTGCCAGCAGTTCGACAGGGACCTATGGCTACACCTTC
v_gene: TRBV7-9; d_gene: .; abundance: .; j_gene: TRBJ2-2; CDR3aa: CASSFEGPGELFF; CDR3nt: TGTGCCAGCAGCTTCGAGGGGCCCGGGGAGCTGTTTTTT
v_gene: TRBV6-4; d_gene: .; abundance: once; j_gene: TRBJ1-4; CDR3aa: CASSEWIMANEKLFF; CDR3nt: TGTGCCAGCAGTGAATGGATTATGGCTAATGAAAAACTGTTTTTT
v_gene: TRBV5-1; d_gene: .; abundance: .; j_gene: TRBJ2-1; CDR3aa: CASSLVRTSYNEQFF; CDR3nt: TGCGCCAGCAGCTTGGTGCGGACCTCCTACAATGAGCAGTTCTTC
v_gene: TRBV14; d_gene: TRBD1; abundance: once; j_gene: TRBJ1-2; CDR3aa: CASSQTGGNGYTF; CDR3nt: TGTGCCAGCAGCCAGACAGGGGGGAATGGCTACACCTTC
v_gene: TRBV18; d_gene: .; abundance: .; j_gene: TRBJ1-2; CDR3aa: CASSPEIDYGYTF; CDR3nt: TGTGCCAGCTCACCGGAGATAGACTATGGCTACACCTTC
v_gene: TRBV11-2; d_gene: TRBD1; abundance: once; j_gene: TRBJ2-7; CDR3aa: CASSLASDRGHEQYF; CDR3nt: TGTGCCAGCAGCTTAGCCTCGGACAGGGGGCACGAGCAGTACTTC
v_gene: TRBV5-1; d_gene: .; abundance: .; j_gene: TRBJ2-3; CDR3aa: CASSLDFDTQYF; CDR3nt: TGCGCCAGCAGCTTGGATTTTGATACGCAGTATTTT
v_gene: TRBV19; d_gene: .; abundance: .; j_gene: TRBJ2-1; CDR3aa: CASSSTGTYNEQFF; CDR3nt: TGTGCCAGTAGTAGTACTGGGACGTACAATGAGCAGTTCTTC
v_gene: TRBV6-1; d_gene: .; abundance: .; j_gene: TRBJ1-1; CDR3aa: CASSKDGRGNTEAFF; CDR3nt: TGTGCCAGCAGTAAGGATGGCAGGGGGAACACTGAAGCTTTCTTT
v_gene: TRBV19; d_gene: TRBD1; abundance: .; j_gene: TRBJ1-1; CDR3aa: CASNDRATEAFF; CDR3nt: TGTGCCAGTAACGACAGGGCCACTGAAGCTTTCTTT
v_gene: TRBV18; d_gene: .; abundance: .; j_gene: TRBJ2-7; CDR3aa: CASSPPDNPYEQYF; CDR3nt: TGTGCCAGCTCACCACCGGACAATCCCTACGAGCAGTACTTC
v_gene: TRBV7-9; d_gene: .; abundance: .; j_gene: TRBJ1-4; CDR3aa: CASSSDSQVEKLFF; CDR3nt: TGTGCCAGCAGCTCCGACAGCCAGGTTGAAAAACTGTTTTTT
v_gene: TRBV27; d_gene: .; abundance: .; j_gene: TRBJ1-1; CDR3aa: CASSRLGTEAFF; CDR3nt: TGTGCCAGCAGCCGACTTGGAACTGAAGCTTTCTTT
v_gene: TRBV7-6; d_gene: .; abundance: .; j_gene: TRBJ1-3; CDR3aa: CASSLQLGNTIYF; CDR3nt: TGTGCCAGCAGCCTGCAACTTGGAAACACCATATATTTT
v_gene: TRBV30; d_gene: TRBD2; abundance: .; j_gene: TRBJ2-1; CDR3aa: CAWSVLGLAGGTSYNEQFF; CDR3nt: TGTGCCTGGAGTGTACTGGGACTAGCGGGAGGCACCTCCTACAATGAGCAGTTCTTC
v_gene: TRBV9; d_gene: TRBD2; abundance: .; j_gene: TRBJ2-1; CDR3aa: CASSVLSGDYNEQFF; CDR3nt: TGTGCCAGCAGCGTATTGAGCGGGGACTACAATGAGCAGTTCTTC
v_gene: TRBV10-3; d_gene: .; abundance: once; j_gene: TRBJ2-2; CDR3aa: CAISALGARGTGELFF; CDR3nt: TGTGCCATCAGCGCGCTAGGAGCTCGTGGCACCGGGGAGCTGTTTTTT
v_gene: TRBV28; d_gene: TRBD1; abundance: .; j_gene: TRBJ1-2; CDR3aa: CASSPGGANYGYTF; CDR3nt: TGTGCCAGCAGCCCAGGGGGAGCGAACTATGGCTACACCTTC
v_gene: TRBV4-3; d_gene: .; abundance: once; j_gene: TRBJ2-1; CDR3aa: CASSQANEQFF; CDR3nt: TGCGCCAGCAGCCAAGCCAATGAGCAGTTCTTC
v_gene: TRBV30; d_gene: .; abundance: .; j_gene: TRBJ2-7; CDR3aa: CAWSVASYTYEQYF; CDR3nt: TGTGCCTGGAGTGTGGCTAGCTACACCTACGAGCAGTACTTC
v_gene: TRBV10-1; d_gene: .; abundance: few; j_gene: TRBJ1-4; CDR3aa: CASSRGTNEKLFF; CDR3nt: TGCGCCAGCAGTCGGGGGACTAATGAAAAACTGTTTTTT
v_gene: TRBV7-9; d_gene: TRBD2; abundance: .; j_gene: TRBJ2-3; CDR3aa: CASSSSGRAPDTQYF; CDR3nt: TGTGCCAGCAGCTCTAGCGGGAGGGCCCCTGATACGCAGTATTTT
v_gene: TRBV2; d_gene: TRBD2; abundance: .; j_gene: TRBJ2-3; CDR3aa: CASSREGTDTQYF; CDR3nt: TGTGCCAGCAGTCGGGAGGGCACAGATACGCAGTATTTT
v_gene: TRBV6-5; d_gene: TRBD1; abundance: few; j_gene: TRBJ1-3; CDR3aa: CASSYGTGPGNTIYF; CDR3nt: TGTGCCAGCAGTTACGGGACAGGGCCTGGAAACACCATATATTTT
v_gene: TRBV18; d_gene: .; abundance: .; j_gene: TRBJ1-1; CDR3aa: CASSASETGGTEAFF; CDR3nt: TGTGCCAGCTCAGCTTCCGAGACCGGGGGCACTGAAGCTTTCTTT
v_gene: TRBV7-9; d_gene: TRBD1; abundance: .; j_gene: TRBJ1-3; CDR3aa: CASSIWDRVSGNTIYF; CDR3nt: TGTGCCAGCAGCATATGGGACAGGGTCTCTGGAAACACCATATATTTT
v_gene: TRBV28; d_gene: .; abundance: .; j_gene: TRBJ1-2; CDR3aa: CASSLRANYGYTF; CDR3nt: TGTGCCAGCAGTTTGCGAGCTAACTATGGCTACACCTTC
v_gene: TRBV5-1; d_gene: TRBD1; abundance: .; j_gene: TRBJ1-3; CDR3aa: CASSSQGVGGNTIYF; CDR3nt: TGCGCCAGCAGCTCACAGGGGGTAGGAGGAAACACCATATATTTT
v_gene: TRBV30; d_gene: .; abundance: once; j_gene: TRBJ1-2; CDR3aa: CAWTTQRSALYGYTF; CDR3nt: TGTGCCTGGACTACCCAGAGGAGCGCACTTTATGGCTACACCTTC
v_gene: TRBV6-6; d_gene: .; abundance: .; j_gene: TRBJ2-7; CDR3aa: CASSPGTLGGEQYF; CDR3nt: TGTGCCAGCAGTCCCGGGACTTTGGGAGGCGAGCAGTACTTC